Listed below are T cell receptor beta chains from one sample, sequenced in a study of CD8 T cells in Susac syndrome. One entry per CDR3 protein, called by TCRdb with MiXCR from the immunoSEQ multiplex PCR reads. The sample shows hundreds of thousands of distinct CDR3 sequences, 95% of them seen only once. The sample taken for sequencing was CD4+ T cells from PBMCs. The receptors were gathered from a human donor with multiple sclerosis. Each CDR3 is given with its conserved first and last residue. D genes are given only for firm matches. Some rows have no size entry. The others give once, few or many, or a class for an expanded clone.

>TRBV29-1|.|few
CSVEIQRDTQYF
>TRBV12-3/TRBV12-4|.|.
CASSLAGGRKQFF
>TRBV20-1|.|.
CSAGTAGSGANVLTF
>TRBV5-6|TRBD1|.
CASSMDRGVAFF
>TRBV12-3/TRBV12-4|.|.
CASSRTDTGELFF
>TRBV12-3/TRBV12-4|.|.
CASTPSRDTEAFF
>TRBV6-5|.|.
CASSGDINQPQHF
>TRBV6-5|TRBD1|once
CASSYAGQGEQYF
>TRBV29-1|.|.
CSVDRSKSTDTQYF
>TRBV18|.|.
CASSPPAGRRYEQYF
>TRBV20-1|.|once
CSARGGSLNTEAFF
>TRBV12-3/TRBV12-4|.|.
CASSPGGLGGANVLTF
>TRBV29-1|.|.
CSGGQKNTGELFF
>TRBV5-1|.|.
CASSLGVEGQPQHF
>TRBV7-3|.|.
CASSSATGRDGELFF
>TRBV11-2|TRBD1|.
CASNPGTVSYNEQFF
>TRBV5-1|.|.
CASSSGQYTGELFF
>TRBV20-1|.|.
CSAGGAAFEQFF
>TRBV13|.|.
CASSWGNSYEQYF
>TRBV28|.|few
CASSLQSYEQYF
>TRBV15|TRBD1|.
CATSTGQVNEKLFF
>TRBV7-9|.|.
CASSNHRDLAIYNEQFF
>TRBV20-1|TRBD2|.
CSASSGRVNEQFF
>TRBV15|.|.
CATSRDSTGELFF
>TRBV3-1|.|.
CASSSRGRLLNYEQYF
>TRBV9|.|.
CASSPELVKLFF
>TRBV9|TRBD2|once
CASSVGASGSYEQYF